This TCR beta chain was identified during a study of shared T cell receptors in the human thymus. TCRdb's copy holds only in-frame clones and misses some; the assay was immunoSEQ multiplex PCR. Found here are some 660,000 clones, about 87% of them singletons; the top ten hold approximately 0.0097%. The length of the CDR3 is 16 residues. CDR1 MGHRA and CDR2 YSYEKL come from the germline V gene. Deletions cut 0 bases from V and 10 bases from J, with 19 bases between. The same sample was also studied in work on human thymus T cells. That paper adds: Donation was from healthy Finnish infants who were having corrective surgery that addressed congenital heart defects. The thymus was resected at corrective cardiac surgery. Thymic and blood repertoires showed apparently biased V and J gene usage. Unrelated individuals had highly overlapping thymic repertoires, as reported in related research.

The TCR comes from a boy under two years old with a congenital heart defect. The sequencing input was thymocytes. V usage is TRBV4-1 and J usage is TRBJ2-1; D perhaps matches TRBD1 (6 bases). CDR3 sequence: CASSQDPPSTGSEQFF. In DNA, the CDR3 is TGCGCCAGCAGCCAAGATCCCCCCTCGACAGGATCCGAGCAGTTCTTC.